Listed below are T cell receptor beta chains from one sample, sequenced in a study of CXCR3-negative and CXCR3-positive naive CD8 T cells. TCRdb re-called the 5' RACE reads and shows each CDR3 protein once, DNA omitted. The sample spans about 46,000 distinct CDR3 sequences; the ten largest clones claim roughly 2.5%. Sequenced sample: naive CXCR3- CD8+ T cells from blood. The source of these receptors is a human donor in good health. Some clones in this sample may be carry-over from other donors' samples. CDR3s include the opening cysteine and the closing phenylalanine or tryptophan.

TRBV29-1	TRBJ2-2	CSAQTSGRAAGELFF
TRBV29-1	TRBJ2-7	CSAAPGGEWEQYF
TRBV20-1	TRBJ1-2	CSASDTYGYTF
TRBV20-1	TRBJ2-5	CSASRTGVTLRETQYF
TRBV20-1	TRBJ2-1	CSARDLLGQGNNEQFF
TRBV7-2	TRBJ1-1	CASSFGGGEAFF
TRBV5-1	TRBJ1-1	CASSLGWDRGGTEAFF
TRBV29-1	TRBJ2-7	CSIGTGDYEQYF
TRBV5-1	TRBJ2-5	CASSGGTTEYQETQYF
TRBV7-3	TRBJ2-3	CASSPGIGTDTQYF
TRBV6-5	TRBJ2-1	CASRPGEAGALYNEQFF
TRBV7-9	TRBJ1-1	CASSLIESEAFF
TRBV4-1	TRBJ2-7	CASSQVRTGVYEQYF
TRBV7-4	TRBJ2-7	CASSLAYRVSSYEQYF
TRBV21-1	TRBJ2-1	CASSNGGQYNEQFF
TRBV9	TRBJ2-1	CASSFHSSYNEQFF
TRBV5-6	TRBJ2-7	CASSQQGADEQYF
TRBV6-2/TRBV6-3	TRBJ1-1	CASSYSFVLENTEAFF
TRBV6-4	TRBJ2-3	CASSGTSGTDTQYF
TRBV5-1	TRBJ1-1	CASSQWGGDGIAAEAFF
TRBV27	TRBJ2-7	CASSSYAGEDEQYF
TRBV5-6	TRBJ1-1	CASSEQRTEAFF
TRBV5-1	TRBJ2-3	CASSLENTDTQYF
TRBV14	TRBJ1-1	CASRGLGEAFF
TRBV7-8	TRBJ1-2	CASSLGQPSYYGYTF
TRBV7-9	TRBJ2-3	CASTRGYDTQYF
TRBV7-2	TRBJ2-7	CASSLEWGTSGSSYEQYF
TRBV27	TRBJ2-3	CASSGTSGSRPLDTQYF
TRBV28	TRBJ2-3	CASPRGEGGTDTQYF
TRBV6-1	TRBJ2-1	CASSEDGTRGMNEQFF
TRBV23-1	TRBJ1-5	CASSQSHGNQPQHF
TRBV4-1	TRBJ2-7	CASSQLAGGNEQYF
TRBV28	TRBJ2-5	CASSLVTNSQRETQYF
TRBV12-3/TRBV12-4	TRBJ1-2	CASSITTGTPYGYTF
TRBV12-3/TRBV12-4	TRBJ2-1	CASTFSTYNEQFF
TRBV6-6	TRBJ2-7	CASSYSEDSHEQYF